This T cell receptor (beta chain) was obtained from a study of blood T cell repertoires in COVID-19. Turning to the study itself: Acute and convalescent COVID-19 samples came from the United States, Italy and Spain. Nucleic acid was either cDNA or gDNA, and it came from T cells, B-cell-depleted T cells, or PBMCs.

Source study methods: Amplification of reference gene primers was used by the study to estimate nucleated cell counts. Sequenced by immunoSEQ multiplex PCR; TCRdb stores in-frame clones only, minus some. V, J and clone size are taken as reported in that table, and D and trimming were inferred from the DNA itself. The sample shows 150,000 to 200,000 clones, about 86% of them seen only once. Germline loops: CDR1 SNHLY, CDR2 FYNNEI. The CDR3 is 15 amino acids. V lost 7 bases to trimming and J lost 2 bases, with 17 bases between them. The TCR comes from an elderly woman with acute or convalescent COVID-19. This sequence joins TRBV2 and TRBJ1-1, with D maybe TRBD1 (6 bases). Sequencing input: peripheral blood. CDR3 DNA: TGTGCCAGCACCAGCAGAAAGACAGGTAACACTGAAGCTTTCTTT. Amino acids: CASTSRKTGNTEAFF.